This T cell receptor (beta chain) was captured in a study of T cell changes during pregnancy in multiple sclerosis. With 1 base removed from V and 1 base from J, the gap between germline ends came to 15 bases. CDR1 is MGHDK, CDR2 SYGVNS, per germline. The CDR3 extends over 17 amino acids. The data were produced by immunoSEQ multiplex PCR, yet TCRdb's version contains in-frame clones alone and is incomplete. The sample yields fewer than 90,000 clones, around 94% seen once. The chain joins TRBV25-1 to TRBJ2-3; D gene uncertain. This TCR was sampled from a female donor in good health, enrolled as a control in a pregnancy study. The sample here was peripheral blood, taken after pregnancy. The CDR3 DNA reads as TGTGCCAGCAGTGAATCTGAGCGTTTTGGCCGCACAGATACGCAGTATTTT. This sequence encodes CASSESERFGRTDTQYF.